Listed below are T cell receptor beta chains from one sample, sequenced in a study of cytomegalovirus exposure and HLA in healthy donors. Method: immunoSEQ multiplex PCR; TCRdb's copy keeps in-frame clones and lacks some. Here the sample spans some 180,000 clones, 77% being singletons. Sequencing used PBMCs. These receptors originate from an older woman in good health and CMV-seropositive. The CDR3 runs from the conserved cysteine through the conserved F or W. D genes are given only for firm matches. Not every row has a clone size; where given, it reads once, few, many or a size class.

v_call	j_call	d_call	clone_size	cdr3_aa	cdr3_nt
TRBV7-9	TRBJ1-1	.	.	CASSSGQGWTEAFF	TGTGCCAGCAGCTCCGGACAAGGGTGGACTGAAGCTTTCTTT
TRBV28	TRBJ1-5	TRBD1	.	CASSPGTGNQPQHF	TGTGCCAGCAGTCCCGGGACAGGCAATCAGCCCCAGCATTTT
TRBV5-1	TRBJ1-4	TRBD1	.	CASSSRGGQGTTGEKLFF	TGCGCCAGCAGCTCCAGGGGGGGACAGGGTACGACGGGTGAAAAACTGTTTTTT
TRBV14	TRBJ2-1	.	.	CASSQDGTPPNEQFF	TGTGCCAGCAGCCAAGATGGGACTCCCCCCAATGAGCAGTTCTTC
TRBV2	TRBJ2-1	.	.	CASVTDGYNEQFF	TGTGCCAGCGTGACAGACGGCTACAATGAGCAGTTCTTC
TRBV7-6	TRBJ2-7	TRBD2	.	CASSFLLAGGPGEQYF	TGTGCCAGCAGCTTCCTACTAGCGGGGGGGCCTGGCGAGCAGTACTTC
TRBV27	TRBJ1-1	TRBD1	.	CASSRQGATEAFF	TGTGCCAGCAGCAGACAGGGGGCAACTGAAGCTTTCTTT
TRBV5-5	TRBJ1-4	.	once	CASSLGGGSNEKLFF	TGTGCCAGCAGCTTGGGAGGGGGTTCTAATGAAAAACTGTTTTTT
TRBV9	TRBJ1-2	TRBD1	.	CARLTRDGRGPGCGYTF	TGTGCCAGGCTAACCAGGGACGGGAGGGGGCCCGGGTGTGGCTACACCTTC
TRBV4-1	TRBJ2-7	TRBD2	.	CASSLLQSGGGASYEQYF	TGCGCCAGCAGCCTTTTACAAAGTGGCGGGGGGGCGTCCTACGAGCAGTACTTC
TRBV5-4	TRBJ2-5	.	.	CASSPEGETQYF	TGTGCCAGCAGCCCGGAGGGAGAGACCCAGTACTTC
TRBV27	TRBJ1-2	.	.	CASSFRGKLTGPVGYGYTF	TGTGCCAGCAGTTTTCGGGGCAAACTAACAGGGCCCGTTGGCTATGGCTACACCTTC
TRBV10-3	TRBJ1-1	.	.	CAISEPKLGQNTEAFF	TGTGCCATCAGCGAACCAAAACTGGGACAGAACACTGAAGCTTTCTTT
TRBV5-6	TRBJ1-3	.	.	CASSLSGQGGGNTIYF	TGTGCCAGCAGCTTGTCGGGACAAGGTGGTGGAAACACCATATATTTT
TRBV5-1	TRBJ2-7	.	few	CASKFPGSSYEQYF	TGCGCCAGCAAGTTTCCCGGGTCTTCCTACGAGCAGTACTTC
TRBV11-1	TRBJ2-2	TRBD2	.	CASSLYRSGAYTGELFF	TGTGCCAGCAGCTTATACAGGAGCGGGGCCTACACCGGGGAGCTGTTTTTT
TRBV6-6	TRBJ2-7	.	.	CASTRGSSYEQYF	TGTGCCAGCACTAGGGGGAGCTCCTACGAGCAGTACTTC